The rows below give T cell receptor beta chains drawn from one sample of a study of shared clonotypes between healthy human individuals. Clones were read by immunoSEQ multiplex PCR, and TCRdb kept only the in-frame ones, dropping some. The table records about 2 million clones, 85% to 95% of them present only once. Sample: naive CD8+ T cells sorted from blood. Receptor source: a man in his late teens or twenties in good health. Each CDR3 is given with its conserved first and last residue. The D gene is left open where the match is weak. Expanded clones get a size class; other rows say once, few or many, or leave the size out.

j_call clone_size d_call v_call cdr3_aa cdr3_nt
TRBJ2-3 NA TRBD2 TRBV7-2 CASSLTTSASDTQYF TGTGCCAGCAGCTTAACGACTAGCGCGTCAGATACGCAGTATTTT
TRBJ1-4 NA NA TRBV2 CASSEAGLGTNEKLFF TGTGCCAGCAGTGAAGCGGGGCTCGGAACTAATGAAAAACTGTTTTTT
TRBJ2-7 NA NA TRBV5-6 CASSLGGPALYEQYF TGTGCCAGCAGCTTGGGAGGCCCGGCACTCTACGAGCAGTACTTC
TRBJ2-5 NA NA TRBV7-9 CASSSTITETQYF TGTGCCAGCAGCTCGACCATAACGGAGACCCAGTACTTC
TRBJ2-1 NA TRBD2 TRBV19 CASSSFVAGESYNEQFF TGTGCCAGTAGTTCATTCGTGGCGGGGGAGTCCTACAATGAGCAGTTCTTC
TRBJ1-2 NA NA TRBV28 CASSPSVGNYGYTF TGTGCCAGCAGCCCATCAGTGGGGAACTATGGCTACACCTTC
TRBJ2-3 NA NA TRBV1 CTSSHGGTSTDTQYF TGCACCAGCAGCCATGGCGGGACTAGCACAGATACGCAGTATTTT
TRBJ1-1 NA NA TRBV11-3 CASSPDGFLATEAFF TGTGCCAGCAGTCCCGATGGCTTCCTCGCCACTGAAGCTTTCTTT
TRBJ2-2 NA NA TRBV10-3 CAISEVEGNTGELFF TGTGCCATCAGTGAGGTCGAGGGGAACACCGGGGAGCTGTTTTTT
TRBJ2-7 NA TRBD2 TRBV11-2 CASSSWTSGKPYEQYF TGTGCCAGCAGCTCATGGACTAGCGGGAAACCCTACGAGCAGTACTTC
TRBJ2-7 few NA TRBV10-2 CASMSGLYEQYF TGCGCCAGCATGAGTGGGCTCTACGAGCAGTACTTC
TRBJ1-2 NA NA TRBV19 CASTQWGTGFYNYGYTF TGTGCCAGTACTCAATGGGGGACGGGCTTCTATAACTATGGCTACACCTTC
TRBJ2-2 NA NA TRBV7-9 CASSLLGLTNTGELFF TGTGCCAGCAGCCTCTTGGGACTTACGAACACCGGGGAGCTGTTTTTT
TRBJ2-7 NA NA TRBV5-1 CASSPLGGVDEQYF TGCGCCAGCAGCCCCTTGGGAGGCGTGGACGAGCAGTACTTC
TRBJ1-2 NA NA TRBV2 CAIIGGGGYTF TGTGCCATAATTGGGGGTGGAGGCTACACCTTC
TRBJ2-7 few TRBD1 TRBV28 CASSLGTGVYEQYF TGTGCCAGCAGTTTAGGGACAGGGGTCTACGAGCAGTACTTC
TRBJ2-7 NA TRBD2 TRBV18 CASSPGGSYEQYF TGTGCCAGCTCACCGGGGGGGTCCTACGAGCAGTACTTC
TRBJ2-1 NA NA TRBV30 CAWSVHGGLEQFF TGTGCCTGGAGTGTACACGGCGGACTTGAGCAGTTCTTC
TRBJ1-1 NA NA TRBV6-1 CASIQNLGVVAFF TGTGCCAGCATTCAGAATTTGGGGGTGGTAGCTTTCTTT
TRBJ1-2 NA TRBD1 TRBV2 CASSTGQGAIYGYTF TGTGCCAGCAGTACAGGGCAGGGGGCGATCTATGGCTACACCTTC
TRBJ2-5 NA TRBD1 TRBV6-5 CASSQGAGQGETQYF TGTGCCAGCAGTCAAGGGGCGGGACAGGGAGAGACCCAGTACTTC
TRBJ1-5 NA TRBD1 TRBV28 CASRDLRDRSQPQHF TGTGCCAGCAGGGATCTAAGGGACAGATCGCAGCCCCAGCATTTT
TRBJ2-1 NA TRBD2 TRBV2 CASSGPRLAGEPPPTSSYNEQFF TGTGCCAGCAGTGGCCCCCGGTTAGCGGGTGAACCGCCTCCGACCAGCTCCTACAATGAGCAGTTCTTC
TRBJ2-7 NA NA TRBV13 CASSEGSGFGGFSYEQYF TGTGCCAGCAGCGAAGGTTCCGGCTTCGGGGGCTTCTCCTACGAGCAGTACTTC
TRBJ1-3 NA TRBD1 TRBV2 CASIPGQSSGNTIYF TGTGCCAGCATCCCGGGACAGAGCTCTGGAAACACCATATATTTT
TRBJ2-2 NA TRBD1 TRBV27 CASRQGPGELFF TGTGCCAGCAGACAGGGGCCCGGGGAGCTGTTTTTT
TRBJ1-1 NA TRBD1 TRBV6-1 CASSGTGITEAFF TGTGCCAGCAGTGGGACAGGAATCACTGAAGCTTTCTTT
TRBJ2-7 NA TRBD1 TRBV28 CASSPEPYFLDRGQWSEQYF TGTGCCAGCAGTCCCGAACCCTACTTCTTAGACAGGGGGCAATGGAGCGAGCAGTACTTC
TRBJ2-7 NA NA TRBV11-2 CASSFAGIYEQYF TGTGCCAGCAGCTTCGCAGGGATCTACGAGCAGTACTTC
TRBJ1-2 once NA TRBV27 CASSSINNYGYTF TGTGCCAGCAGTTCCATCAATAACTATGGCTACACCTTC